What follows are 10 T cell receptor beta chains derived from one specimen sequenced in a study of cytomegalovirus exposure and HLA in healthy donors. Assay: immunoSEQ multiplex PCR; the TCRdb copy retains only in-frame clones and omits some. The table records some 260,000 clones, roughly 87% of them present only once. Input material: PBMCs. Source of these receptors: a man aged 18 to 30 in good health and CMV-seropositive.

The chain uses TRBV9 and TRBJ2-5; the D gene could be TRBD1 or TRBD2 (7 bases each). Germline V gene lookup returns CDR1 SGDLS and CDR2 YYNGEE. This CDR3 region has 13 residues. The V gene lost 0 bases and the J gene lost 9 bases, with 12 bases spanning the gap. The CDR3 loop reads CASSVEAGGAQYF. CDR3 sequence (DNA): TGTGCCAGCAGCGTAGAGGCAGGGGGGGCCCAGTACTTC. The variable domain in full, with the rest retrieved from reference TRBV9 and TRBJ2-5, is DSGVTQTPKHLITATGQRVTLRCSPRSGDLSVYWYQQSLDQGLQFLIQYYNGEERAKGNILERFSAQQFPDLHSELNLSSLELGDSALYFCASSVEAGGAQYFGPGTRLLVL.

The rearrangement uses TRBV5-5 and TRBJ2-7; 10 nucleotides line up with TRBD1. This CDR3 has 13 residues. The germline V gene encodes CDR1 SGHKS and CDR2 YYEKEE (reference sequence). Trimming at V came to 4 bases and at J to 6 bases, leaving 4 bases not matched to a gene. CDR3 loop: CASSPGQGPEQYF. As DNA, the CDR3 is TGTGCCAGCAGCCCGGGACAGGGGCCCGAGCAGTACTTC.

The J gene is TRBJ1-2, the V gene TRBV29-1; D uncertain. This CDR3 is 12 amino acids long. The germline V gene encodes CDR1 SQVTM and CDR2 ANQGSEA. V was shortened by 6 bases and J by 4 bases, with 12 bases between the two germline ends. The CDR3 region is CSVRASRYGYTF. In nucleotides, the CDR3 is TGCAGCGTGCGGGCCTCCCGCTATGGCTACACCTTC.

V gene TRBV4-2 combines with J gene TRBJ2-7, with 10 bases matching TRBD2. The CDR3 is 15 amino acids. J gave up 5 bases and V 3 bases, and 7 bases lay outside the gene matches. The germline V gene encodes CDR1 LGHNA and CDR2 YNFKEQ. CDR3 sequence (DNA): TGTGCCAGCAGCCACTCTAGCGGGAGCGGTCACGAGCAGTACTTC. It is translated as CASSHSSGSGHEQYF.

The chain is built from TRBV7-8 and TRBJ2-1; TRBD1 matches 10 bases. This CDR3 comprises 13 residues. V lost 2 bases, J lost 15 bases, and 7 bases stayed unmatched. Germline-derived CDR1 and CDR2 are SGHVS and FQNEAQ. CDR3 nucleotide sequence: TGTGCCAGCAGCTTAACCCGGACAGGGGGTCCGTTCTTC. Translated, it gives CASSLTRTGGPFF. Complete variable domain (other parts from reference TRBV7-8 and TRBJ2-1): GAGVSQSPRYKVAKRGQDVALRCDPISGHVSLFWYQQALGQGPEFLTYFQNEAQLDKSGLPSDRFFAERPEGSVSTLKIQRTQQEDSAVYLCASSLTRTGGPFFGPGTRLTVL.

This clone has just one count. V usage is TRBV29-1 and J usage is TRBJ1-2, with D possibly being TRBD1 (6 bases). V lost 3 bases, J lost 8 bases, and 19 bases lay in between. The CDR3 extends over 14 amino acids. Germline CDR1 and CDR2: SQVTM and ANQGSEA. CDR3 loop: CSVEGAGYVEGYTF. CDR3 DNA sequence: TGCAGCGTTGAGGGGGCGGGCTACGTGGAAGGCTACACCTTC.

This clone was observed once. The chain carries TRBV19 and TRBJ2-5; D gene unclear. The ends were cut back, 1 base at V and 3 bases at J, with 15 bases in the middle. Germline CDR1 LNHDA, CDR2 SQIVND (reference sequence). CDR3 length equals 16 residues. Here the CDR3 DNA reads TGTGCCAGTAGTATAGGAGCGTTTAAGGGTAAAGAGACCCAGTACTTC. Translating it yields CASSIGAFKGKETQYF.

The rearrangement joins TRBV9 to TRBJ2-7; D possibly uses TRBD1 or TRBD2 (5 bases each). Deletions cut 2 bases from V and 1 base from J, with 10 bases between. The CDR3 has 14 amino acids. Germline V gene lookup returns CDR1 SGDLS and CDR2 YYNGEE. The CDR3 protein is CASSVGTASYEQYF. The CDR3 DNA sequence: TGTGCCAGCAGCGTCGGGACCGCATCCTACGAGCAGTACTTC.

V gene TRBV2 combines with J gene TRBJ1-1, with TRBD1 identical over 8 bases. V lost 4 bases, J lost 5 bases, and 6 bases stayed unmatched. The germline V gene has CDR1 SNHLY and CDR2 FYNNEI. This CDR3 comprises 14 residues. The CDR3 DNA follows: TGTGCCAGCAGTGGCTTTACAGGGGGAACTGAAGCTTTCTTT. Its protein is CASSGFTGGTEAFF. Based on the CDR3 plus reference TRBV2 and TRBJ1-1, the full variable domain is EPEVTQTPSHQVTQMGQEVILRCVPISNHLYFYWYRQILGQKVEFLVSFYNNEISEKSEIFDDQFSVERPDGSNFTLKIRSTKLEDSAMYFCASSGFTGGTEAFFGQGTRLTVV.

The V and J genes are TRBV5-1 and TRBJ2-3, with a weak D call TRBD2 (6 bases). Trimming removed 6 bases from V and 0 bases from J, with 11 bases in between. In germline, CDR1 is SGHRS, CDR2 YFSETQ. The CDR3 runs to 14 residues. CDR3 residues: CASMISGSTDTQYF. In DNA form, the CDR3 reads TGCGCCAGCATGATAAGCGGGAGCACAGATACGCAGTATTTT.